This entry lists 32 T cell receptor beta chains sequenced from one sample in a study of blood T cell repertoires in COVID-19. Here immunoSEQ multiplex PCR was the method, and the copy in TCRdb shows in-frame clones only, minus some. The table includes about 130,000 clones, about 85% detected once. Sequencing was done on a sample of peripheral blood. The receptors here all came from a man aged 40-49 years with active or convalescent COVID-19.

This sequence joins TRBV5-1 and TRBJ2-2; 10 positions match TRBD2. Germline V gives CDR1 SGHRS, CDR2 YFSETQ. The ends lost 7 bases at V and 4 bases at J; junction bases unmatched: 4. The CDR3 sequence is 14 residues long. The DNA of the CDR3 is TGCGCCAGCGGAGGACTAGCGGTCACCGGGGAGCTGTTTTTT. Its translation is CASGGLAVTGELFF.

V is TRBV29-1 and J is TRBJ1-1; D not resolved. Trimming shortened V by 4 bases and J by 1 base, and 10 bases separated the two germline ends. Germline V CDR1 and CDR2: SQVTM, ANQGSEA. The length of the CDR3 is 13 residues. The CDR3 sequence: CSVVSSGNTEAFF. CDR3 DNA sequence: TGCAGCGTTGTCTCTTCCGGGAACACTGAAGCTTTCTTT.

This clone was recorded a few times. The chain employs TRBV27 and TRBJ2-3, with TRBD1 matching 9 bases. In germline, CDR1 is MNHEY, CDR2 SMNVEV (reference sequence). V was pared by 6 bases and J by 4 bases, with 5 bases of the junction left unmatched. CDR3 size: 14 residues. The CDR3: CASRGTGRPDTQYF. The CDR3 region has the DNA TGTGCCAGCAGAGGGACAGGGAGACCAGATACGCAGTATTTT.

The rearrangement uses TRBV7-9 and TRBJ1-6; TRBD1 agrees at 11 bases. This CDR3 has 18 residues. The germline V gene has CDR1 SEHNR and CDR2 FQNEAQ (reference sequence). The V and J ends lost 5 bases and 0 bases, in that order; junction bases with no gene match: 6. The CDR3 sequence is CASSPGTGGSSYNSPLHF. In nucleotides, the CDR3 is TGTGCCAGCAGCCCCGGGACAGGGGGGAGCTCCTATAATTCACCCCTCCACTTT.

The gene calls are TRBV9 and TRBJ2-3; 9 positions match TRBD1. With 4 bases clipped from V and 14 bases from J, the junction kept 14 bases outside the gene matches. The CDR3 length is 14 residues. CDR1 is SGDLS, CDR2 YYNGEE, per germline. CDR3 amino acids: CASSSESGTGNTYF. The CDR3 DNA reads TGTGCCAGCAGCTCCGAATCCGGGACAGGGAACACGTATTTT.

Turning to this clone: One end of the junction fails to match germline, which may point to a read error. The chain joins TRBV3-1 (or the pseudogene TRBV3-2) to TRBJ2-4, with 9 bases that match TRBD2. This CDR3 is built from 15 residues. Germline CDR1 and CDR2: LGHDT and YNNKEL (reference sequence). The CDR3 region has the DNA TGTGCCAGCAGCCAAGAAGGAGCGGGGGGCCGAGGGATGAACTTC. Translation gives CASSQEGAGGRGMNF.

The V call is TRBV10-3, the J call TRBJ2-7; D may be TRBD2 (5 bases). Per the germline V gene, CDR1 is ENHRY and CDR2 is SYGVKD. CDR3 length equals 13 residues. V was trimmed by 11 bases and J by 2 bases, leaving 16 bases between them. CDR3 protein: CAASRSGTYEQYF. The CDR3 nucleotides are TGTGCCGCCTCCCGATCCGGGACCTACGAGCAGTACTTC.

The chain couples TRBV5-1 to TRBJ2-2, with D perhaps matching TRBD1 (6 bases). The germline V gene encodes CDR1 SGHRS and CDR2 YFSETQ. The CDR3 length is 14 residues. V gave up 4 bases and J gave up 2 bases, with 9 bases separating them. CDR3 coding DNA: TGCGCCAGCAGCGCGGACAGAAACACCGGGGAGCTGTTTTTT. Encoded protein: CASSADRNTGELFF.

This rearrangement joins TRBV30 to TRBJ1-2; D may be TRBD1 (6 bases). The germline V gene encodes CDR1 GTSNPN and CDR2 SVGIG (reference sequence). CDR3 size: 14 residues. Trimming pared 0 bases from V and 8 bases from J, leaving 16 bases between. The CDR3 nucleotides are TGTGCCTGGAGTGTACAGGGCCTCTCGGGAGGCTACACCTTC. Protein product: CAWSVQGLSGGYTF.

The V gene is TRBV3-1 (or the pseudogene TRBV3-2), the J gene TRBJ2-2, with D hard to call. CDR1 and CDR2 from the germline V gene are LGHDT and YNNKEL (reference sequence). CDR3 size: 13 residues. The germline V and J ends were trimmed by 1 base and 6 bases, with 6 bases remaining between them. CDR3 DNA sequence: TGTGCCAGCAGCCAAGGGGCGTCCGGGGAGCTGTTTTTT. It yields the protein CASSQGASGELFF.

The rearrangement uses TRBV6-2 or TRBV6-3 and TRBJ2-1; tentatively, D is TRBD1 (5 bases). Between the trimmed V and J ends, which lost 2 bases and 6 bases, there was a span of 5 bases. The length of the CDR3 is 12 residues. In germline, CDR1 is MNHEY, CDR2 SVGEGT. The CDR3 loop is CASSYRGNEQFF. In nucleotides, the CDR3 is TGTGCCAGCAGTTACAGGGGCAATGAGCAGTTCTTC.

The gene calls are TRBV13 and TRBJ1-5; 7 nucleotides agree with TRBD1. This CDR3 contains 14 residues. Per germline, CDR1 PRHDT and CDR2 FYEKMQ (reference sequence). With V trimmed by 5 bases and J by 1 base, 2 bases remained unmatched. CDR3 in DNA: TGTGCCAGCAGCCAGGGACAGAGCAATCAGCCCCAGCATTTT. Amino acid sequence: CASSQGQSNQPQHF.

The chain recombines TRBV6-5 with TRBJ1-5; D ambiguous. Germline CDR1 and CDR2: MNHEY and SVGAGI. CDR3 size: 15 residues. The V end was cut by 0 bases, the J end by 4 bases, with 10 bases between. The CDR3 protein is CASSYSGGQNQPQHF. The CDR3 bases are TGTGCCAGCAGTTACTCGGGAGGGCAAAATCAGCCCCAGCATTTT.

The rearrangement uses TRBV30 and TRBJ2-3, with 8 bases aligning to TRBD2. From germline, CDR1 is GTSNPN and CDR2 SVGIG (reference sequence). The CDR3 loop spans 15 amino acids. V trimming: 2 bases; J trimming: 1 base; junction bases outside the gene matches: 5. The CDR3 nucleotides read TGTGCCTGGAGTCAGGCGGGGGGTCGCACAGATACGCAGTATTTT. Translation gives CAWSQAGGRTDTQYF.

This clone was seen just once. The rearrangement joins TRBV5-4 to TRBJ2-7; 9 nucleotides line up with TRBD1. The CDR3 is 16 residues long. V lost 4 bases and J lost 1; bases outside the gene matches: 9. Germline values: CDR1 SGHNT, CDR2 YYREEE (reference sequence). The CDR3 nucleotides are TGTGCCAGCAGCGCGCCACAGGGGGCAAGGTCCTACGAGCAGTACTTC. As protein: CASSAPQGARSYEQYF.

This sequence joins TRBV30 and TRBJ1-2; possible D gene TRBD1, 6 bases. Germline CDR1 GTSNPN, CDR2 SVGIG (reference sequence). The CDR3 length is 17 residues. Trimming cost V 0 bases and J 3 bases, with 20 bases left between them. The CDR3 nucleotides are TGTGCCTGGAGTGTACGGGGGAGGCCGGGGGGCGACTATGGCTACACCTTC. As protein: CAWSVRGRPGGDYGYTF.

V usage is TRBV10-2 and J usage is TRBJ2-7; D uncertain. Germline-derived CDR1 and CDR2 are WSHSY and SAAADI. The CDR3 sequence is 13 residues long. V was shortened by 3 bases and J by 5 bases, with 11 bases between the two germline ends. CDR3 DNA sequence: TGCGCCAGCAGTGACAGAACAGTCGACGAGCAGTACTTC. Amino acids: CASSDRTVDEQYF.

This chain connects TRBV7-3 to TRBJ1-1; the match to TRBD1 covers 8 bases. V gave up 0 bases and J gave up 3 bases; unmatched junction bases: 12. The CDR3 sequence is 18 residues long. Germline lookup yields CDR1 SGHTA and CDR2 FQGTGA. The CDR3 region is CASSLTRTGKKGDTEAFF. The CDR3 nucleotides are TGTGCCAGCAGCTTAACGCGGACAGGGAAGAAAGGGGACACTGAAGCTTTCTTT.

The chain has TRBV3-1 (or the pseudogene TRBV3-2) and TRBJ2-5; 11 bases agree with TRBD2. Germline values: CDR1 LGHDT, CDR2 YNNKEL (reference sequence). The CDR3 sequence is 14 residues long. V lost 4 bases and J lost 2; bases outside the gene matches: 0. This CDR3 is CASSRLAGQETQYF. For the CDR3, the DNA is TGTGCCAGCAGCCGACTAGCGGGGCAAGAGACCCAGTACTTC.

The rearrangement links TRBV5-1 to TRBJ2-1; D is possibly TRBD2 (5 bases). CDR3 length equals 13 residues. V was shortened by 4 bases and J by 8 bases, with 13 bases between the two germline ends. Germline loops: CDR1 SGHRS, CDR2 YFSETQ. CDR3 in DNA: TGCGCCAGCAGCCGCCACCTGGGAGATGAGCAGTTCTTC. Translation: CASSRHLGDEQFF.

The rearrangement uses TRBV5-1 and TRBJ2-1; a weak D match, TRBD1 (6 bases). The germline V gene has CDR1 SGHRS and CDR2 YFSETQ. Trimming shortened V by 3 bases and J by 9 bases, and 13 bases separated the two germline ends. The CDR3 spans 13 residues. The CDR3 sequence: CASSSAGVGEQFF. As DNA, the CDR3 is TGCGCCAGCAGCTCAGCAGGGGTCGGTGAGCAGTTCTTC.

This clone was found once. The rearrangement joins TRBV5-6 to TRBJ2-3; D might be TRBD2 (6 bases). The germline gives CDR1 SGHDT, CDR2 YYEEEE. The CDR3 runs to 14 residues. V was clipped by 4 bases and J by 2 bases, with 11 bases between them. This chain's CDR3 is CASSDSGHTDTQYF. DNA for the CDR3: TGTGCCAGCAGCGATAGCGGACACACAGATACGCAGTATTTT. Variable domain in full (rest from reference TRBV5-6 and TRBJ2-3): DAGVTQSPTHLIKTRGQQVTLRCSPKSGHDTVSWYQQALGQGPQFIFQYYEEEERQRGNFPDRFSGHQFPNYSSELNVNALLLGDSALYLCASSDSGHTDTQYFGPGTRLTVL.

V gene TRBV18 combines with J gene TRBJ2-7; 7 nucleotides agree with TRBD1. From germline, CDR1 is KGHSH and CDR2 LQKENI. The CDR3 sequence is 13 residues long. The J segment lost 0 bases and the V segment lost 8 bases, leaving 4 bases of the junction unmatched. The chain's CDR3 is CASVQGPSYEQYF. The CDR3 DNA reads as TGTGCCAGCGTACAGGGGCCCTCCTACGAGCAGTACTTC.

The CDR3 loop is CASSLGDRGSRETQYF. The CDR3 nucleotides are TGTGCCAGCAGCTTGGGGGACAGGGGGTCTCGGGAGACCCAGTACTTC. The chain employs TRBV5-6 and TRBJ2-5; TRBD1 aligns across 11 bases. There are 16 residues in the CDR3. V shed 0 bases, J shed 5 bases, and the junction held 6 bases outside the gene matches. The germline CDR1 and CDR2 sequences are SGHDT and YYEEEE.

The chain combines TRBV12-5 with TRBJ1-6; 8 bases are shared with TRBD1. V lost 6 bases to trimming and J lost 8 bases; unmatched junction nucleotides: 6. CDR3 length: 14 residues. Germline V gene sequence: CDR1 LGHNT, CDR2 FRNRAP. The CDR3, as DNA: TGTGCTAGTGGGCCCCAGGGGGCAGATTCACCCCTCCACTTT. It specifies CASGPQGADSPLHF. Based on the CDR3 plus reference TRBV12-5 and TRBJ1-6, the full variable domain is DARVTQTPRHKVTEMGQEVTMRCQPILGHNTVFWYRQTMMQGLELLAYFRNRAPLDDSGMPKDRFSAEMPDATLATLKIQPSEPRDSAVYFCASGPQGADSPLHFGNGTRLTVT.

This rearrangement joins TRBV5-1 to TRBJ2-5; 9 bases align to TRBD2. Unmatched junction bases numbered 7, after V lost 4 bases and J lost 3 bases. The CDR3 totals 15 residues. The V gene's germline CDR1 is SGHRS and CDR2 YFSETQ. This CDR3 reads CASSPGSSGKETQYF. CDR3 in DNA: TGCGCCAGCAGCCCCGGGTCTAGCGGGAAAGAGACCCAGTACTTC.

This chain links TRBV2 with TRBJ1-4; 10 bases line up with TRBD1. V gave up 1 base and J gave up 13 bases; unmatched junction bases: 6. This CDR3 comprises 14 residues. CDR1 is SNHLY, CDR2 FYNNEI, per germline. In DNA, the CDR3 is TGTGCCAGCAGTGAAGGACAGGGGGCTTTCAGACTGTTTTTT. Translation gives CASSEGQGAFRLFF.

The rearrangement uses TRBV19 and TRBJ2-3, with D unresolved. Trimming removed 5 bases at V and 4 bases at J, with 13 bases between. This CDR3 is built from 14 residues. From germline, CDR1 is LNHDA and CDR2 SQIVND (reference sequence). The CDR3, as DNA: TGTGCCAGTAGTCCCGTGACAATGGCAGATACGCAGTATTTT. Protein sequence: CASSPVTMADTQYF. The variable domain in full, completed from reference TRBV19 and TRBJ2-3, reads DGGITQSPKYLFRKEGQNVTLSCEQNLNHDAMYWYRQDPGQGLRLIYYSQIVNDFQKGDIAEGYSVSREKKESFPLTVTSAQKNPTAFYLCASSPVTMADTQYFGPGTRLTVL.

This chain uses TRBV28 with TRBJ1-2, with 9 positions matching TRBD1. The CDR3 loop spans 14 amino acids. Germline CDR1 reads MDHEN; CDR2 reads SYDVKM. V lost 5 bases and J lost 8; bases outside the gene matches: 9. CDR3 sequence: CASSAGQGTLGYTF. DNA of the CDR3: TGTGCCAGCAGTGCGGGACAGGGTACCCTCGGCTACACCTTC.

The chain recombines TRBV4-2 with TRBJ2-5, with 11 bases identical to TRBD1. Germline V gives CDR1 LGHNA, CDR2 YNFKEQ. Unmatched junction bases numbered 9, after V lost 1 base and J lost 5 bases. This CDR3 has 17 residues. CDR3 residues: CASSQVGQRDRGETQYF. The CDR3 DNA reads TGTGCCAGCAGCCAAGTGGGACAACGGGACAGGGGGGAGACCCAGTACTTC.

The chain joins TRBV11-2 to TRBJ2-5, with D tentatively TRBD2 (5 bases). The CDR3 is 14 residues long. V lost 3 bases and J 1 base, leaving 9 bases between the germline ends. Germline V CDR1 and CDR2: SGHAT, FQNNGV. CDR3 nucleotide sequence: TGTGCCAGCAGCTTCGGACTGATCCAAGAGACCCAGTACTTC. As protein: CASSFGLIQETQYF.

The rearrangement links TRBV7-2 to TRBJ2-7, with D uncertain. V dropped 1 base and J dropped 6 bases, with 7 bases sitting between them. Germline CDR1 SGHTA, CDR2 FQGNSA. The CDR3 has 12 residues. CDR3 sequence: CASSLEIGEQYF. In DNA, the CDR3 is TGTGCCAGCAGCTTAGAAATCGGCGAGCAGTACTTC.